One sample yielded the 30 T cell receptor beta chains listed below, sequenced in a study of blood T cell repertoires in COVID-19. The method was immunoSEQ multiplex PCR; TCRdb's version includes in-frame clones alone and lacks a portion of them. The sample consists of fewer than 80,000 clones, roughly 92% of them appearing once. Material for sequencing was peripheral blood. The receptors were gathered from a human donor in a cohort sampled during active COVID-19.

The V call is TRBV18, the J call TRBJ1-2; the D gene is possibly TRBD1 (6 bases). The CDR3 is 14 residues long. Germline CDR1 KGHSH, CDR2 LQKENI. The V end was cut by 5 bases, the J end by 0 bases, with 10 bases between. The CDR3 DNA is TGTGCCAGCTCAGTCGGACAGACTAACTATGGCTACACCTTC. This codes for CASSVGQTNYGYTF.

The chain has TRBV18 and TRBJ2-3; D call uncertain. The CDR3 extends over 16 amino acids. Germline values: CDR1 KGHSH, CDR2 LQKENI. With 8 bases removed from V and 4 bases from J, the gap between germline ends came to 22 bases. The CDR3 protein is CASRSRMGADADTQYF. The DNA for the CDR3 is TGTGCCAGCCGGTCACGTATGGGCGCTGACGCAGATACGCAGTATTTT.

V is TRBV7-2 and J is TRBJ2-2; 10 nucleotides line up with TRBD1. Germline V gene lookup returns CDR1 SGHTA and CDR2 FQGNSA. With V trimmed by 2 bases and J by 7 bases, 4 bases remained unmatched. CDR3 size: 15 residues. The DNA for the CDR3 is TGTGCCAGCAGCTTAAGACAGGGGGCAAACGGGGAGCTGTTTTTT. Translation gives CASSLRQGANGELFF.

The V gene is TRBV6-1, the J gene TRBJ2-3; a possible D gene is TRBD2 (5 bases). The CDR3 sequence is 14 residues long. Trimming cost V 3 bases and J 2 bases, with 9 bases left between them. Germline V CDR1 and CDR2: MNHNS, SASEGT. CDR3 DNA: TGTGCCAGCAGTGATCAGCGGAACACAGATACGCAGTATTTT. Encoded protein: CASSDQRNTDTQYF.

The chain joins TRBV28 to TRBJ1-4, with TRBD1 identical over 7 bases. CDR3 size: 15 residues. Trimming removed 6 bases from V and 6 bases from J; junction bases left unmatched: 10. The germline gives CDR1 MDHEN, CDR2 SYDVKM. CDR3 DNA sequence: TGTGCCAGCAGGGATAGGGGGCTTTTGGATGAAAAACTGTTTTTT. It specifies CASRDRGLLDEKLFF.

CDR3 sequence: CASSLGGGEKLFF. The CDR3 coding sequence is TGTGCCAGCAGCTTAGGTGGCGGGGAAAAACTGTTTTTT. This chain joins TRBV7-8 and TRBJ1-4, with D unresolved. CDR3 length: 13 amino acids. The V gene lost 1 base and the J gene lost 8 bases, with 8 bases spanning the gap. The germline gives CDR1 SGHVS, CDR2 FQNEAQ.

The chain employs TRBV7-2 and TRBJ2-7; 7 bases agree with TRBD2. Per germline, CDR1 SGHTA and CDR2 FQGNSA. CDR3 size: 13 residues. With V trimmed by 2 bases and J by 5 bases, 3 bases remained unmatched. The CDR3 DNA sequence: TGTGCCAGCAGCTTACTAGGGAGGGACGAGCAGTACTTC. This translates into CASSLLGRDEQYF. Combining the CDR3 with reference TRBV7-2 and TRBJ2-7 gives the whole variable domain GAGVSQSPSNKVTEKGKDVELRCDPISGHTALYWYRQSLGQGLEFLIYFQGNSAPDKSGLPSDRFSAERTGGSVSTLTIQRTQQEDSAVYLCASSLLGRDEQYFGPGTRLTVT.

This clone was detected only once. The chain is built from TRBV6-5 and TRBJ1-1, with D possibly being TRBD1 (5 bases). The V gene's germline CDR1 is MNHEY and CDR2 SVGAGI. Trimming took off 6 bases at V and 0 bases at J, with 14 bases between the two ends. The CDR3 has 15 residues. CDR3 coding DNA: TGTGCCAGCAGGGACGACAGCACGATGAACACTGAAGCTTTCTTT. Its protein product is CASRDDSTMNTEAFF.

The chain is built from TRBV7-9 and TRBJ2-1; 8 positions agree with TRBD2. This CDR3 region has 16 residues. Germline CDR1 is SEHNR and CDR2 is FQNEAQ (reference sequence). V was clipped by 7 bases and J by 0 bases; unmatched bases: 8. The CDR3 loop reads CASNRLAPSSYNEQFF. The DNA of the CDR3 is TGTGCCAGCAACCGACTAGCGCCTAGCTCCTACAATGAGCAGTTCTTC.

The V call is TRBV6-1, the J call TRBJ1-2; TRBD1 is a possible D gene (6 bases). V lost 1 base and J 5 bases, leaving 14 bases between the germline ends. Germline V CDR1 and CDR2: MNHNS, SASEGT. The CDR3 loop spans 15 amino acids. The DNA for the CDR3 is TGTGCCAGCAGTGAAGGTCGACGACAGGATTATGGCTACACCTTC. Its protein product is CASSEGRRQDYGYTF.

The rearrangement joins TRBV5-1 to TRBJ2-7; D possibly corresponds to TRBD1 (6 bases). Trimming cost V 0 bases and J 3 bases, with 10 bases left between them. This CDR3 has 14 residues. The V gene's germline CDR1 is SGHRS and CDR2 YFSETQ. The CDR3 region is CASSLATQGYEQYF. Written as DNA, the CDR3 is TGCGCCAGCAGCTTGGCGACACAGGGCTACGAGCAGTACTTC.

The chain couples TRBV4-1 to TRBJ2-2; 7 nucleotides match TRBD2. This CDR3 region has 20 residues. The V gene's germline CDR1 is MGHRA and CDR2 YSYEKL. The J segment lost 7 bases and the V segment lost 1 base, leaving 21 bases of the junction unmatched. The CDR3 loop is CASSQATGLGSRERVGELFF. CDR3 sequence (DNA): TGCGCCAGCAGCCAAGCCACAGGTTTAGGCTCGCGGGAGAGGGTCGGGGAGCTGTTTTTT.

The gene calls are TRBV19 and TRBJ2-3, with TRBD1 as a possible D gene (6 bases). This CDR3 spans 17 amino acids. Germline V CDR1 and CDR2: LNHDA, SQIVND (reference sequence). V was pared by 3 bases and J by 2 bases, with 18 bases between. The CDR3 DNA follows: TGTGCCAGTAGTATTGGAAGGGGGAGAGGACCCACAGATACGCAGTATTTT. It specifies CASSIGRGRGPTDTQYF.

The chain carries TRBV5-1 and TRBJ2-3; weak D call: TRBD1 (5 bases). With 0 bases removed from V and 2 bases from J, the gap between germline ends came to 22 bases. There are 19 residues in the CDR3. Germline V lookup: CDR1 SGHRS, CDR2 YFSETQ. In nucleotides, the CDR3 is TGCGCCAGCAGCTTGGGACAGACGTTGCCCAAGACCTTCACAGATACGCAGTATTTT. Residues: CASSLGQTLPKTFTDTQYF.

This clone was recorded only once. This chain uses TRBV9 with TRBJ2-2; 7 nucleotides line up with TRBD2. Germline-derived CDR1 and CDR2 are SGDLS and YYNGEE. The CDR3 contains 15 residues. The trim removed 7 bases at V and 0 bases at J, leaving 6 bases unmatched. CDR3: CASSSREANTGELFF. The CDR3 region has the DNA TGTGCCAGCTCCTCACGGGAGGCGAACACCGGGGAGCTGTTTTTT. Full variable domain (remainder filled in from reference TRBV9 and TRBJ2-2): DSGVTQTPKHLITATGQRVTLRCSPRSGDLSVYWYQQSLDQGLQFLIQYYNGEERAKGNILERFSAQQFPDLHSELNLSSLELGDSALYFCASSSREANTGELFFGEGSRLTVL.

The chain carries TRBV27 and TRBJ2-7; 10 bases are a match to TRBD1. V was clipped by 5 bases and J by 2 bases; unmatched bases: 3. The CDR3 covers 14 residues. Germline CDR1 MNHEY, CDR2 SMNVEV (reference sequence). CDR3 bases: TGTGCCAGCAGTCTAGGGACAGGGGCCTACGAGCAGTACTTC. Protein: CASSLGTGAYEQYF.

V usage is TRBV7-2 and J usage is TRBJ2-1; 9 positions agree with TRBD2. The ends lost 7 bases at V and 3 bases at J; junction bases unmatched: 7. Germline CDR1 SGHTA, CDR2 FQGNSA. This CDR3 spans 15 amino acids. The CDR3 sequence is CASTWEREDYNEQFF. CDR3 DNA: TGTGCCAGCACCTGGGAGCGGGAGGACTACAATGAGCAGTTCTTC.

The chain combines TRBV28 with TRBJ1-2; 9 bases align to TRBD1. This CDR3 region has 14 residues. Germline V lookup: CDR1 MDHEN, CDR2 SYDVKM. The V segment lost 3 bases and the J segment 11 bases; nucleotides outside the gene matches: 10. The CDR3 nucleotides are TGTGCCAGCAGTTTTCCCGGACAGGGGATAAAGTACACCTTC. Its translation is CASSFPGQGIKYTF.

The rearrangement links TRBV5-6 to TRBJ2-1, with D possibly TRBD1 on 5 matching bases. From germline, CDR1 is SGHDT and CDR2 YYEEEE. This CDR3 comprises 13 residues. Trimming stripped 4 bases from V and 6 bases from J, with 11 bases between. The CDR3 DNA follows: TGTGCCAGCAGCCATCCCGACAGCAATGAGCAGTTCTTC. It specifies CASSHPDSNEQFF.

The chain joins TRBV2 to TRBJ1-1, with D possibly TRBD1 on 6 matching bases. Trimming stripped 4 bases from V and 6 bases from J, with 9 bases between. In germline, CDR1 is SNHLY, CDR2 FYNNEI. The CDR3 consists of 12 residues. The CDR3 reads CASSGQAPEAFF. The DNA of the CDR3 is TGTGCCAGCAGTGGACAGGCCCCTGAAGCTTTCTTT.

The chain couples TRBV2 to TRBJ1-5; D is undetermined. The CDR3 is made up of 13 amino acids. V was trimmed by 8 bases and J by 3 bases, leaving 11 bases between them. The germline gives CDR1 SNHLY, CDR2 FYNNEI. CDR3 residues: CASGQANNQPQHF. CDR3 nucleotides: TGTGCCAGCGGGCAGGCCAACAATCAGCCCCAGCATTTT.

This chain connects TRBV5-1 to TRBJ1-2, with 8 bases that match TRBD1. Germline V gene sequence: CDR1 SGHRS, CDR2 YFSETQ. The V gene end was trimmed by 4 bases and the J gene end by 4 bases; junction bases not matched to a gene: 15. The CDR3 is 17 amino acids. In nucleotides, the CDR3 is TGCGCCAGCAGCCCGGGGGACCAGGGGGCCTTAAGCTATGGCTACACCTTC. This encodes CASSPGDQGALSYGYTF. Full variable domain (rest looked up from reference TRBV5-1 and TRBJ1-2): KAGVTQTPRYLIKTRGQQVTLSCSPISGHRSVSWYQQTPGQGLQFLFEYFSETQRNKGNFPGRFSGRQFSNSRSEMNVSTLELGDSALYLCASSPGDQGALSYGYTFGSGTRLTVV.

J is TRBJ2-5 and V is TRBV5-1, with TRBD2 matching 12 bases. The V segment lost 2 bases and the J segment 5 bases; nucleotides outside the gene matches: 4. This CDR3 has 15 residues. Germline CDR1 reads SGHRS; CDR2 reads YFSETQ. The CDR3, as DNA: TGCGCCAGCAGCTTTGGACTAGCGGGGTGGGAGACCCAGTACTTC. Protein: CASSFGLAGWETQYF.

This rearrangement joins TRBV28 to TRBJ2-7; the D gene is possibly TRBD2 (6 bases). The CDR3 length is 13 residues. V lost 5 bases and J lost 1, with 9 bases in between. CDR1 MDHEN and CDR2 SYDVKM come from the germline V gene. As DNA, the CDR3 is TGTGCCAGCAGTCCCGGGACTTCCTACGAGCAGTACTTC. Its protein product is CASSPGTSYEQYF. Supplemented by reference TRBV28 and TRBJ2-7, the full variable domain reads DVKVTQSSRYLVKRTGEKVFLECVQDMDHENMFWYRQDPGLGLRLIYFSYDVKMKEKGDIPEGYSVSREKKERFSLILESASTNQTSMYLCASSPGTSYEQYFGPGTRLTVT.

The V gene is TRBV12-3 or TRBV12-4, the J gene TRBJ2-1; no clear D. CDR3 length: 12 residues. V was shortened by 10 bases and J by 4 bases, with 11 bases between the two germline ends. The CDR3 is CATRPRYNEQFF. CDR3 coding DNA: TGTGCCACCAGACCTAGGTACAATGAGCAGTTCTTC.

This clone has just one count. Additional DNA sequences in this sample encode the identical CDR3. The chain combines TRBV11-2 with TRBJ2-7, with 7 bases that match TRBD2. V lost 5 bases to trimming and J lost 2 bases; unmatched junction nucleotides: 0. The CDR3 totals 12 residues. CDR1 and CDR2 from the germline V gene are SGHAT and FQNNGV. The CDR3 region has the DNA TGTGCCAGCAGCAGCGGGGCCTACGAGCAGTACTTC. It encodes CASSSGAYEQYF. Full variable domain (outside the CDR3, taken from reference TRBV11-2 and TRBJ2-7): EAGVAQSPRYKIIEKRQSVAFWCNPISGHATLYWYQQILGQGPKLLIQFQNNGVVDDSQLPKDRFSAERLKGVDSTLKIQPAKLEDSAVYLCASSSGAYEQYFGPGTRLTVT.

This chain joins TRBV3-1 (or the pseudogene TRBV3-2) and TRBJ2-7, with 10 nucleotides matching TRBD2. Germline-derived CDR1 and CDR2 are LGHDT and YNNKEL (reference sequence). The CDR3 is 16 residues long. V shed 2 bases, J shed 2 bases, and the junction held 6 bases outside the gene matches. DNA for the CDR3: TGTGCCAGCAGCCAAATGACTAGCGGGCTTACCTACGAGCAGTACTTC. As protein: CASSQMTSGLTYEQYF.

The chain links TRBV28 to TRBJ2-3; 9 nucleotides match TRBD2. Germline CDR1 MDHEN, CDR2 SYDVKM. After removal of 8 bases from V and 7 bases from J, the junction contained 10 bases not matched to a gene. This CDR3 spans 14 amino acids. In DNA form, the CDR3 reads TGTGCCAGCCGGGCCGGCGGGGGGGCAAATACGCAGTATTTT. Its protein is CASRAGGGANTQYF.

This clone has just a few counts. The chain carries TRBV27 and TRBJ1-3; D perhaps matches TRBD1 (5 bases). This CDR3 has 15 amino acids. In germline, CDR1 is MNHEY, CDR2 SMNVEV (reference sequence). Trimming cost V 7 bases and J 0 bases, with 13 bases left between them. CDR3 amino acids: CASKGLTSSGNTIYF. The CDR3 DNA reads TGTGCCAGCAAGGGACTGACAAGCTCTGGAAACACCATATATTTT.

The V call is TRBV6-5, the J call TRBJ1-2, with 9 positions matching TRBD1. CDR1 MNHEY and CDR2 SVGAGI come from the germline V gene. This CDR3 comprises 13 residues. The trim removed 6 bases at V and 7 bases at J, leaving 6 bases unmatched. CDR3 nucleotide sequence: TGTGCCAGCAGGCTTGGACAGGGGAGTGGCTACACCTTC. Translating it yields CASRLGQGSGYTF.